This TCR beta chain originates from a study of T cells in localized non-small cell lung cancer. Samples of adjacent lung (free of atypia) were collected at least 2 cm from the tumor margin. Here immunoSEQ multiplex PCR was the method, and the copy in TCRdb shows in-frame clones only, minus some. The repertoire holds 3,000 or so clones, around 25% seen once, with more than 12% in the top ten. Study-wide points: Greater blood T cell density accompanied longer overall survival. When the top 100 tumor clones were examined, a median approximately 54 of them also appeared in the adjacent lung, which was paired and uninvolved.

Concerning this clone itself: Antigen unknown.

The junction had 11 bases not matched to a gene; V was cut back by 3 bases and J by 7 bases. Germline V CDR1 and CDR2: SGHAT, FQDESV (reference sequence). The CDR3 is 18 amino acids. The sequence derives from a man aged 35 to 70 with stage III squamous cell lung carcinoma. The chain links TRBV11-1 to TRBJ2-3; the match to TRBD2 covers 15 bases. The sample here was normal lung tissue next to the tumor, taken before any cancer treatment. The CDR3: CASSLGTSGGLRHNTQYF. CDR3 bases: TGTGCCAGCAGCTTGGGGACTAGCGGGGGGTTACGGCACAATACGCAGTATTTT.